This TCR beta chain was observed in a study of blood T cell repertoires in COVID-19. Turning to the study itself: COVID-19 samples collected from the United States, Italy and Spain covered acute and convalescent phases.

The cohort comprised adults aged 18 to 89 years residing in under 30 US areas. This CDR3 comprises 15 residues. Germline V gene lookup returns CDR1 SGHRS and CDR2 YFSETQ. After removal of 4 bases from V and 2 bases from J, the junction contained 7 bases not matched to a gene. Sequenced by immunoSEQ multiplex PCR; TCRdb stores in-frame clones only, minus some. The data show roughly 290,000 clones, with around 90% seen just once and about 1.7% held by the top ten. This clonotype was obtained from a woman aged 40 to 50 who had recovered from COVID-19. This sequence joins TRBV5-1 and TRBJ1-2, with TRBD1 identical over 8 bases. Sequenced material: PBMCs or T cells enriched from blood (not recorded which). The CDR3 DNA sequence: TGCGCCAGCAGCACATATGGACAGGGAAACTATGGCTACACCTTC. Its translation: CASSTYGQGNYGYTF.